The 31 T cell receptor beta chains below come from one sample, sequenced in a study of cytomegalovirus exposure and HLA in healthy donors. Sequenced by immunoSEQ multiplex PCR; TCRdb stores in-frame clones only, minus some. Of about 120,000 clones listed, over 75% are singletons. Sequencing was done on a sample of PBMCs. The receptors were sampled from a woman aged 30 to 39 in good health and CMV-seronegative.

The chain carries TRBV6-6 and TRBJ2-7; the match to TRBD1 covers 9 bases. The V gene end was trimmed by 6 bases and the J gene end by 1 base; junction bases not matched to a gene: 7. Germline CDR1 MNHNY, CDR2 SVGAGI (reference sequence). This CDR3 has 15 residues. The chain's CDR3 is CASSLRDRESYEQYF. CDR3 bases: TGTGCCAGCAGCCTCCGGGACAGGGAATCCTACGAGCAGTACTTC.

The gene calls are TRBV5-1 and TRBJ2-5; TRBD2 matches 10 bases. In germline, CDR1 is SGHRS, CDR2 YFSETQ. The CDR3 has 15 amino acids. The J segment lost 5 bases and the V segment lost 6 bases, leaving 10 bases of the junction unmatched. This CDR3 reads CASKSGLAGEETQYF. In DNA, the CDR3 is TGCGCCAGCAAGTCCGGGCTAGCGGGGGAGGAGACCCAGTACTTC.

This rearrangement joins TRBV9 to TRBJ2-2; no clear D gene. The germline V gene has CDR1 SGDLS and CDR2 YYNGEE. The CDR3 has 13 amino acids. V was trimmed by 0 bases and J by 8 bases, leaving 8 bases between them. DNA for the CDR3: TGTGCCAGCAGCGTAGCGCTGGAGGGGGAGCTGTTTTTT. It specifies CASSVALEGELFF.

CDR3 protein: CASSERGRTSGIYYEQYF. CDR3 sequence (DNA): TGTGCCAGCAGTGAACGGGGCAGAACTAGCGGGATTTATTACGAGCAGTACTTC. This chain uses TRBV6-1 with TRBJ2-7; 10 bases match TRBD2. The CDR3 contains 18 residues. The junction had 14 bases not matched to a gene; V was cut back by 2 bases and J by 4 bases. Germline-derived CDR1 and CDR2 are MNHNS and SASEGT.

The chain carries TRBV7-8 and TRBJ1-1, with 8 positions matching TRBD1. J lost 4 bases, V lost 5 bases, and 6 bases had no gene match. From germline, CDR1 is SGHVS and CDR2 FQNEAQ. This CDR3 region has 14 residues. CDR3: CASSILTGATEAFF. The CDR3 bases are TGTGCCAGCAGCATACTGACAGGGGCCACTGAAGCTTTCTTT.

V is TRBV15 and J is TRBJ1-1; 7 nucleotides agree with TRBD1. Germline V lookup: CDR1 LNHNV, CDR2 YYDKDF (reference sequence). This CDR3 is 13 amino acids long. With V trimmed by 5 bases and J by 4 bases, 4 bases remained unmatched. Written as DNA, the CDR3 is TGTGCCACCAGCGGGGCAGGGGGCACTGAAGCTTTCTTT. As protein: CATSGAGGTEAFF.

V gene TRBV15 combines with J gene TRBJ1-1, with 7 bases identical to TRBD1. The V gene end was trimmed by 5 bases and the J gene end by 2 bases; junction bases not matched to a gene: 8. The CDR3 totals 15 residues. Germline CDR1 reads LNHNV; CDR2 reads YYDKDF (reference sequence). For the CDR3, the DNA is TGTGCCACCAGCCCCATCCGGGACAGAAACACTGAAGCTTTCTTT. It translates to CATSPIRDRNTEAFF.

The chain links TRBV19 to TRBJ2-7; tentatively, D is TRBD1 (6 bases). CDR3 length: 14 residues. Looked up from germline, CDR1 is LNHDA and CDR2 is SQIVND (reference sequence). The V gene lost 7 bases and the J gene lost 6 bases, with 19 bases spanning the gap. The CDR3 region is CASKRGSDTPEQYF. CDR3 nucleotides: TGTGCCAGTAAGAGGGGGTCAGATACCCCCGAGCAGTACTTC.

This clone has a single count. The chain joins TRBV19 to TRBJ2-7; TRBD2 agrees at 7 bases. This CDR3 has 15 residues. V lost 1 base, J lost 2 bases, and 5 bases stayed unmatched. Germline-derived CDR1 and CDR2 are LNHDA and SQIVND (reference sequence). For the CDR3, the DNA is TGTGCCAGTAGTATAGGTAACGGGGGGACCTACGAGCAGTACTTC. Its protein is CASSIGNGGTYEQYF.

The rearrangement joins TRBV4-1 to TRBJ1-2; D remains ambiguous. Between the trimmed V and J ends, which lost 0 bases and 8 bases, there was a span of 7 bases. The CDR3 length is 12 residues. Germline assignment: CDR1 MGHRA and CDR2 YSYEKL. The CDR3 loop reads CASSQDGEGYTF. The CDR3, as DNA: TGCGCCAGCAGCCAAGACGGGGAGGGCTACACCTTC.

This clone was counted between two and nine times. The chain is built from TRBV18 and TRBJ1-2; weak D call: TRBD1 (5 bases). Trimming removed 3 bases at V and 8 bases at J, with 13 bases between. The CDR3 contains 13 residues. Germline CDR1 is KGHSH and CDR2 is LQKENI. The DNA of the CDR3 is TGTGCCAGCTCACCTCCGACAGTCGCGGGCTACACCTTC. Residues: CASSPPTVAGYTF. The full variable domain, in which reference TRBV18 and TRBJ1-2 provide the parts outside the CDR3, is NAGVMQNPRHLVRRRGQEARLRCSPMKGHSHVYWYRQLPEEGLKFMVYLQKENIIDESGMPKERFSAEFPKEGPSILRIQQVVRGDSAAYFCASSPPTVAGYTFGSGTRLTVV.

J is TRBJ2-3 and V is TRBV4-2; 12 nucleotides agree with TRBD2. There are 16 residues in the CDR3. V shed 4 bases and J 4 bases; nucleotides not matched to a gene: 6. Germline V gives CDR1 LGHNA, CDR2 YNFKEQ. CDR3 nucleotides: TGTGCCAGCAGCCCTACTAGCGGGGGGTCACCAGATACGCAGTATTTT. It yields the protein CASSPTSGGSPDTQYF.

The chain is built from TRBV27 and TRBJ2-7; possible D gene TRBD2, 5 bases. Germline CDR1 MNHEY, CDR2 SMNVEV (reference sequence). The V end was cut by 5 bases, the J end by 3 bases, with 14 bases between. This CDR3 comprises 14 residues. CDR3 in amino acids: CASSLKLGLYEQYF. The CDR3 DNA reads as TGTGCCAGCAGTCTTAAGCTCGGACTCTACGAGCAGTACTTC.

The chain carries TRBV7-6 and TRBJ2-5; perhaps TRBD2 as D (6 bases). V was cut by 4 bases and J by 5 bases, with 11 bases left in between. The CDR3 consists of 13 residues. Germline V gene lookup returns CDR1 SGHVS and CDR2 FNYEAQ. The DNA for the CDR3 is TGTGCCAGCAGCTCGGCGGGGTCGGAGACCCAGTACTTC. Translating gives CASSSAGSETQYF.

V usage is TRBV18 and J usage is TRBJ2-1; TRBD2 is a possible D gene (6 bases). The CDR3 has 14 residues. With 3 bases removed from V and 12 bases from J, the gap between germline ends came to 18 bases. The germline V gene has CDR1 KGHSH and CDR2 LQKENI. CDR3 loop: CASSPPKEGLGQFF. Here the CDR3 DNA reads TGTGCCAGCTCACCCCCAAAGGAGGGGTTGGGGCAGTTCTTC. Full variable domain (rest looked up from reference TRBV18 and TRBJ2-1): NAGVMQNPRHLVRRRGQEARLRCSPMKGHSHVYWYRQLPEEGLKFMVYLQKENIIDESGMPKERFSAEFPKEGPSILRIQQVVRGDSAAYFCASSPPKEGLGQFFGPGTRLTVL.

The chain recombines TRBV29-1 with TRBJ2-1, with 8 bases fitting TRBD2. The V gene end was trimmed by 7 bases and the J gene end by 2 bases; junction bases not matched to a gene: 4. CDR3 length: 13 amino acids. From germline, CDR1 is SQVTM and CDR2 ANQGSEA. CDR3 coding DNA: TGCAGCGCTCAGCGGGGGACCTACAATGAGCAGTTCTTC. This codes for CSAQRGTYNEQFF.

The chain uses TRBV7-9 and TRBJ2-5; 13 bases match TRBD2. V lost 4 bases, J lost 0 bases, and 8 bases stayed unmatched. CDR3 length: 18 residues. Per the germline V gene, CDR1 is SEHNR and CDR2 is FQNEAQ (reference sequence). The CDR3 protein is CASSYPGLAGKYQETQYF. CDR3 DNA: TGTGCCAGCAGCTACCCGGGACTAGCGGGGAAGTACCAAGAGACCCAGTACTTC.

This clone was seen once. For the CDR3, the DNA is TGCGCCAGCAGCTTATGGTCAGGGGGCGCTTACGAGCAGTACTTC. Translating it yields CASSLWSGGAYEQYF. V is TRBV5-1 and J is TRBJ2-7; 8 bases are shared with TRBD1. V lost 2 bases to trimming and J lost 4 bases; unmatched junction nucleotides: 8. This CDR3 has 15 amino acids. The V gene's germline CDR1 is SGHRS and CDR2 YFSETQ.

The chain combines TRBV12-5 with TRBJ2-2; TRBD1 might be the D (6 bases). Trimming stripped 1 base from V and 4 bases from J, with 10 bases between. CDR3 length equals 15 residues. Germline V gene sequence: CDR1 LGHNT, CDR2 FRNRAP. The CDR3 nucleotides are TGTGCTAGTGGTTTGGATTCAGGGGCCACCGGGGAGCTGTTTTTT. Translated: CASGLDSGATGELFF.

The genes are TRBV6-5 and TRBJ2-5; maybe TRBD1 (6 bases). CDR1 and CDR2 (germline): MNHEY, SVGAGI. Trimming cost V 6 bases and J 8 bases, with 19 bases left between them. The CDR3 covers 14 residues. CDR3 nucleotides: TGTGCCAGCAGAAAGCGTGGGGGACAAATAACCCAGTACTTC. Its protein is CASRKRGGQITQYF.

The gene calls are TRBV5-1 and TRBJ1-1; D might be TRBD1 (5 bases). From germline, CDR1 is SGHRS and CDR2 YFSETQ. There are 13 residues in the CDR3. V was cut by 0 bases and J by 5 bases, with 8 bases left in between. CDR3 region: CASSLDRNTEAFF. Written as DNA, the CDR3 is TGCGCCAGCAGCTTGGACAGGAATACTGAAGCTTTCTTT.

The rearrangement uses TRBV5-1 and TRBJ2-3; TRBD2 matches at 11 bases. V gave up 4 bases and J gave up 2 bases; unmatched junction bases: 6. CDR3 length: 16 residues. In germline, CDR1 is SGHRS, CDR2 YFSETQ. This CDR3 reads CASSITSGGFTDTQYF. The DNA of the CDR3 is TGCGCCAGCAGCATTACTAGCGGGGGATTCACAGATACGCAGTATTTT.

J is TRBJ1-5 and V is TRBV30; D gene ambiguous. The CDR3 consists of 14 residues. Germline V gives CDR1 GTSNPN, CDR2 SVGIG (reference sequence). Trimming pared 2 bases from V and 7 bases from J, leaving 15 bases between. The CDR3 DNA reads as TGTGCCTGGAGTACCCGGGGATTCGTGCAGCCCCAGCATTTT. Encoded protein: CAWSTRGFVQPQHF.

This clone has more than one count but fewer than ten. CDR3 coding DNA: TGTGCCAGTAGTCTTGACAGGTCTCTCAATCAGCCCCAGCATTTT. This translates into CASSLDRSLNQPQHF. This sequence joins TRBV19 and TRBJ1-5; D is perhaps TRBD1 (6 bases). Trimming removed 5 bases from V and 3 bases from J, with 14 bases in between. CDR3 size: 15 residues. Germline CDR1 and CDR2: LNHDA and SQIVND (reference sequence).

V usage is TRBV6-5 and J usage is TRBJ2-3; perhaps TRBD1 as D (6 bases). CDR1 is MNHEY, CDR2 SVGAGI, per germline. CDR3 length: 15 residues. Trimming took off 0 bases at V and 5 bases at J, with 12 bases between the two ends. The CDR3 coding sequence is TGTGCCAGCAGTTACTCTTTAATACAGGGAGATACGCAGTATTTT. Protein sequence: CASSYSLIQGDTQYF.

This sequence joins TRBV5-4 and TRBJ2-7; 7 nucleotides agree with TRBD1. The CDR3 length is 18 residues. The junction had 17 bases not matched to a gene; V was cut back by 4 bases and J by 1 base. Germline V lookup: CDR1 SGHNT, CDR2 YYREEE (reference sequence). CDR3 sequence reads: CASSTYRDRAKASYEQYF. The CDR3 nucleotides read TGTGCCAGCAGCACCTACCGGGACAGAGCTAAGGCTTCCTACGAGCAGTACTTC.

This clone was seen once. This sequence joins TRBV15 and TRBJ1-2, with D maybe TRBD1 (5 bases). The CDR3 is made up of 13 amino acids. The V gene's germline CDR1 is LNHNV and CDR2 YYDKDF (reference sequence). Trimming removed 0 bases from V and 8 bases from J, with 10 bases in between. The CDR3 DNA reads as TGTGCCACCAGCAGAGATGGGGAGGGGGGCTACACCTTC. It is translated as CATSRDGEGGYTF.

The chain uses TRBV30 and TRBJ2-1, with TRBD2 identical over 14 bases. The CDR3 runs to 16 residues. The germline V gene has CDR1 GTSNPN and CDR2 SVGIG (reference sequence). V shed 2 bases and J 7 bases; nucleotides not matched to a gene: 7. CDR3 loop: CAWSQTSGGALNEQFF. The CDR3 nucleotides read TGTGCCTGGAGTCAGACTAGCGGGGGGGCCTTGAATGAGCAGTTCTTC.

This rearrangement joins TRBV2 to TRBJ1-1; 7 bases are shared with TRBD1. CDR1 is SNHLY and CDR2 is FYNNEI in the germline V gene. This CDR3 is built from 14 residues. V was clipped by 6 bases and J by 1 base; unmatched bases: 5. The CDR3: CASRARQGNTEAFF. In DNA, the CDR3 is TGTGCCAGCAGGGCCAGACAGGGGAACACTGAAGCTTTCTTT.

The gene calls are TRBV2 and TRBJ2-2; maybe TRBD2 (5 bases). The CDR3 loop spans 15 amino acids. CDR1 and CDR2 from the germline V gene are SNHLY and FYNNEI. V lost 3 bases to trimming and J lost 1 base, with 9 bases between them. This CDR3 is CASSEARGNTGELFF. In nucleotides, the CDR3 is TGTGCCAGCAGTGAGGCCCGGGGGAACACCGGGGAGCTGTTTTTT.

The rearrangement joins TRBV5-1 to TRBJ2-5; D is ambiguous. In germline, CDR1 is SGHRS, CDR2 YFSETQ. V lost 0 bases and J 10 bases, leaving 13 bases between the germline ends. This CDR3 spans 13 amino acids. CDR3 sequence reads: CASSLGQGFFQYF. The CDR3 DNA is TGCGCCAGCAGCTTGGGACAAGGCTTTTTCCAGTACTTC.